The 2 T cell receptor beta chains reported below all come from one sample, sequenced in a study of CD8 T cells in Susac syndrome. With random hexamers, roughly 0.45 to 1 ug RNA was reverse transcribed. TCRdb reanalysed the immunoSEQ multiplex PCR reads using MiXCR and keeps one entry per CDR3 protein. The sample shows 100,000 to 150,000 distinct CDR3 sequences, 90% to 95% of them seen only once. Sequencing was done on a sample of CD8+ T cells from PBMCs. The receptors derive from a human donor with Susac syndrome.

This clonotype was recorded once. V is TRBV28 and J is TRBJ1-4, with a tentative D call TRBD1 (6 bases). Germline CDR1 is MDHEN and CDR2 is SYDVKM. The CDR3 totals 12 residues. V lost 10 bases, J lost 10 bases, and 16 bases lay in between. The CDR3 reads CATQLGGGKLFF. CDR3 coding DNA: TGTGCCACGCAACTTGGAGGGGGAAAACTGTTTTTT.

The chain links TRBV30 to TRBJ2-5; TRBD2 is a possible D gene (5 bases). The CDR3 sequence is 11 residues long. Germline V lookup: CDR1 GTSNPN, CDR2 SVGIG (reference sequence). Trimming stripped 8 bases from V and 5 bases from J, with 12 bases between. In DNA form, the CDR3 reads TGTGCCGTCGAGGGAGAGGAGACCCAGTACTTC. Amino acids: CAVEGEETQYF.